This TCR beta chain was observed in a study of B cell selection in AIRE deficiency. Study-wide results and caveats: About a third of healthy-shared Treg TCRbeta sequences appeared in patient Tconv cells. With only TCRbeta sequenced, roughly 37% of shared healthy Treg sequences overlapped Tconv. AIRE-deficient Tconv and Treg repertoires matched healthy donors in TCRBV, CDR3 length, diversity.

CD4+CD127+ cells were sorted as the conventional CD4 T cells. Points on this clone: Its cognate antigen is unknown.

The CDR3 length is 16 residues. Germline V gene sequence: CDR1 SGHAT, CDR2 FQNNGV. Trimming stripped 1 base from V and 0 bases from J, with 12 bases between. TCRdb's table, derived via immunoSEQ multiplex PCR, lists solely in-frame clones and lacks some. Of fewer than 25,000 clones listed, roughly 96% are singletons. The source material was CD4+CD127+ conventional T cells sorted from PBMCs. This chain uses TRBV11-2 with TRBJ1-1; D is perhaps TRBD1 (6 bases). This TCR was sampled from a human donor in good health. The DNA for the CDR3 is TGTGCCAGCAGCTTAGTTCGGGGGGGCCTGAACACTGAAGCTTTCTTT. Translated: CASSLVRGGLNTEAFF.